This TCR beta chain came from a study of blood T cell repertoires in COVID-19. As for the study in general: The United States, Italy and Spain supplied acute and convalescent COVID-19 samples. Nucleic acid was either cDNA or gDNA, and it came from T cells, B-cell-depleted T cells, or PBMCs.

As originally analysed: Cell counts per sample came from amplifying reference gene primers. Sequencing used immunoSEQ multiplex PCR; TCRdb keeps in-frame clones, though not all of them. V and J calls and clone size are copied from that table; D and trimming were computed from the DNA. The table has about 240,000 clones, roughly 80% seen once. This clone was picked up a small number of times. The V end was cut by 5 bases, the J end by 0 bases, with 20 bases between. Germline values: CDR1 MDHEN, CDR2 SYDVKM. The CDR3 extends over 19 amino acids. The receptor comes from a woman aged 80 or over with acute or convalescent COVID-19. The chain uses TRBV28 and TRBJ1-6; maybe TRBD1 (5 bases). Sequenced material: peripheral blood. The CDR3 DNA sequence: TGTGCCAGCAGTCCCGGGCAGGGTCCACTGAGCTCCTATAATTCACCCCTCCACTTT. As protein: CASSPGQGPLSSYNSPLHF.